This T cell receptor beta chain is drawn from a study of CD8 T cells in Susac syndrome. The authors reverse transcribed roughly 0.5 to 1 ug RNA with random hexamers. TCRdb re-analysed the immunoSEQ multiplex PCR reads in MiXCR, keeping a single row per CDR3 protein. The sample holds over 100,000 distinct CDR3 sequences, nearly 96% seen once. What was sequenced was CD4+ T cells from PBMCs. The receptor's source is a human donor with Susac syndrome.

The CDR3 region is CASSLDPTTDEQYF. The CDR3 region has the DNA TGTGCCAGCAGCTTGGATCCGACTACGGACGAGCAGTACTTC. The V and J genes are TRBV5-6 and TRBJ2-7; weak D call: TRBD2 (5 bases). With 0 bases removed from V and 5 bases from J, the gap between germline ends came to 12 bases. Germline CDR1 reads SGHDT; CDR2 reads YYEEEE. The CDR3 runs 14 residues.